This T cell receptor beta chain was retrieved from a study of CD8+CD57+ T cells in acquired aplastic anemia. Study-level background: DNA per sorted CD4+ or CD8+ sample ranged roughly 0.19 to 30 ug, averaging around 3 ug. On average, healthy donors gave approximately 11 million reads for CD4+ cells.

Profiles of TCR beta VDJ and CDR3 were generated from a genomic DNA template. TCRdb independently ran MiXCR on the reads; one entry per CDR3 protein. The table records around 140,000 distinct CDR3 sequences, 40% to 45% of them present only once. As concerns this clonotype: Its cognate antigen is unknown. This could be a read error, since a much larger clone is one nucleotide away.

The CDR3 covers 15 residues. CDR1 and CDR2 from the germline V gene are SNHLY and FYNNEI. The V gene lost 5 bases and the J gene lost 0 bases, with 13 bases spanning the gap. Study observations and caveats: Patients shared under 30 CD8+ CDR3 sequences with controls.

Sequenced input: sorted CD4+, CD8+, or CD8+CD57+ T cells (not recorded which) from PBMCs. This TCR was sampled from a human donor in good health, serving as a control. The rearrangement links TRBV2 to TRBJ1-2; TRBD1 might be the D (5 bases). CDR3 region: CASSTRDSANYGYTF. Here the CDR3 DNA reads TGTGCCAGCAGTACCCGGGACTCCGCTAACTATGGCTACACCTTC.